These 31 T cell receptor beta chains came from one sample sequenced in a study of shared clonotypes between healthy human individuals. Generated by immunoSEQ multiplex PCR, the TCRdb table keeps only in-frame clones and is missing some. Altogether a few million clones are present, around 95% being singletons, with the ten largest covering 0.13%. The sample comprised naive CD4+ T cells sorted from blood. Indicated subset: CD45RA+ positively selected. The receptors derive from a man aged 18-30 years in good health.

The J gene is TRBJ2-5, the V gene TRBV19; D gene uncertain. Germline V gives CDR1 LNHDA, CDR2 SQIVND (reference sequence). The V and J ends lost 6 bases and 1 base respectively, with 15 bases between them. The CDR3 extends over 15 amino acids. Here the CDR3 DNA reads TGTGCCAGTAGGGGCCCAGATCGGCGCCAAGAGACCCAGTACTTC. Its translation: CASRGPDRRQETQYF.

The chain carries TRBV19 and TRBJ2-1; TRBD1 agrees at 7 bases. With V trimmed by 4 bases and J by 4 bases, 10 bases remained unmatched. The germline V gene has CDR1 LNHDA and CDR2 SQIVND (reference sequence). This CDR3 has 16 amino acids. CDR3 sequence reads: CASSRAGTEIYNEQFF. The CDR3 nucleotides read TGTGCCAGTAGTAGAGCCGGGACAGAGATATACAATGAGCAGTTCTTC.

The CDR3 loop is CASSFSLGIKVSKEEKLFF. The CDR3 DNA follows: TGTGCCAGCAGTTTTTCGCTCGGGATTAAAGTCTCAAAAGAGGAAAAACTGTTTTTT. The chain joins TRBV28 to TRBJ1-4; the D is unclear. V was trimmed by 3 bases and J by 8 bases, leaving 28 bases between them. CDR1 MDHEN and CDR2 SYDVKM come from the germline V gene. This CDR3 region has 19 residues.

The gene calls are TRBV5-4 and TRBJ1-3; possible D gene TRBD1, 5 bases. CDR3 length: 18 residues. The germline V gene has CDR1 SGHNT and CDR2 YYREEE (reference sequence). Trimming shortened V by 3 bases and J by 0 bases, and 19 bases separated the two germline ends. Written as DNA, the CDR3 is TGTGCCAGCAGCTCGAAGCCCGGGGCGGGCAGCTCTGGAAACACCATATATTTT. The encoded protein is CASSSKPGAGSSGNTIYF. The full variable domain, rest sourced from reference TRBV5-4 and TRBJ1-3, is ETGVTQSPTHLIKTRGQQVTLRCSSQSGHNTVSWYQQALGQGPQFIFQYYREEENGRGNFPPRFSGLQFPNYSSELNVNALELDDSALYLCASSSKPGAGSSGNTIYFGEGSWLTVV.

Concerning this clone itself: Other nucleotide sequences from this sample produce the same CDR3. This sequence joins TRBV7-3 and TRBJ1-1; maybe TRBD1 (5 bases). The CDR3 spans 13 residues. Germline V CDR1 and CDR2: SGHTA, FQGTGA. Trimming removed 4 bases from V and 1 base from J, with 7 bases in between. CDR3 in DNA: TGTGCCAGCAGCTCCGGGGGGAACACTGAAGCTTTCTTT. Encoded protein: CASSSGGNTEAFF. The complete variable domain, with remaining parts taken from reference TRBV7-3 and TRBJ1-1, reads GAGVSQTPSNKVTEKGKYVELRCDPISGHTALYWYRQSLGQGPEFLIYFQGTGAADDSGLPNDRFFAVRPEGSVSTLKIQRTERGDSAVYLCASSSGGNTEAFFGQGTRLTVV.

This rearrangement joins TRBV5-8 to TRBJ1-5, with D possibly TRBD1 on 6 matching bases. The CDR3 consists of 15 residues. V shed 2 bases and J shed 4 bases, with 13 bases lying between them. Germline CDR1 reads SGHTS; CDR2 reads YDEGEE. The CDR3 DNA is TGTGCCAGCAGCTTATCTGGGACAAAGAATCAGCCCCAGCATTTT. It codes for CASSLSGTKNQPQHF.

Notes on this clone: The sample contains more than one DNA sequence encoding this CDR3. The rearrangement links TRBV18 to TRBJ2-7, with 9 positions matching TRBD1. Germline V gene data show CDR1 as KGHSH and CDR2 as LQKENI. This CDR3 is 13 amino acids long. Germline trimming cut 3 bases from V and 4 bases from J; bases unmatched to any gene: 1. The CDR3 protein is CASSPGTGYEQYF. As DNA, the CDR3 is TGTGCCAGCTCACCCGGGACAGGGTACGAGCAGTACTTC.

The chain uses TRBV5-1 and TRBJ1-5; no clear D. There are 12 residues in the CDR3. Germline assignment: CDR1 SGHRS and CDR2 YFSETQ. V was cut by 6 bases and J by 0 bases, with 4 bases left in between. The CDR3 loop reads CASMGSNQPQHF. CDR3 coding DNA: TGCGCCAGCATGGGTAGCAATCAGCCCCAGCATTTT. Looking up the rest from reference TRBV5-1 and TRBJ1-5 gives the full variable domain: KAGVTQTPRYLIKTRGQQVTLSCSPISGHRSVSWYQQTPGQGLQFLFEYFSETQRNKGNFPGRFSGRQFSNSRSEMNVSTLELGDSALYLCASMGSNQPQHFGDGTRLSIL.

This clone was seen just once. V gene TRBV12-5 combines with J gene TRBJ2-7, with no clear D. The germline CDR1 and CDR2 sequences are LGHNT and FRNRAP. The length of the CDR3 is 13 residues. The V and J ends lost 7 bases and 9 bases respectively, with 19 bases between them. CDR3 DNA sequence: TGTGCTAGTGCTACCTCAGGCGGTTCGGGGCAGTACTTC. Residues: CASATSGGSGQYF.

The chain uses TRBV4-1 and TRBJ1-2; D gene unclear. Germline values: CDR1 MGHRA, CDR2 YSYEKL. The CDR3 covers 12 residues. V lost 1 base, J lost 8 bases, and 8 bases lay in between. The CDR3 DNA reads as TGCGCCAGCAGCCAAGCGCCGGGGGGCTACACCTTC. It encodes CASSQAPGGYTF.

The CDR3 coding sequence is TGTGCCAGCAGCCAAGGGACTAGCGGGGCCGGGGAGCTGTTTTTT. Translated: CASSQGTSGAGELFF. The chain links TRBV7-9 to TRBJ2-2; 13 nucleotides align to TRBD2. The germline V gene has CDR1 SEHNR and CDR2 FQNEAQ (reference sequence). The trim removed 5 bases at V and 6 bases at J, leaving 3 bases unmatched. The CDR3 is 15 residues long.

This chain uses TRBV5-4 with TRBJ2-7; 7 bases align to TRBD2. The CDR3 loop spans 14 amino acids. The junction had 7 bases not matched to a gene; V was cut back by 2 bases and J by 5 bases. Per germline, CDR1 SGHNT and CDR2 YYREEE (reference sequence). CDR3 region: CASSFQRGVHEQYF. As DNA, the CDR3 is TGTGCCAGCAGCTTCCAACGGGGGGTCCACGAGCAGTACTTC. The full variable domain, in which reference TRBV5-4 and TRBJ2-7 provide the parts outside the CDR3, is ETGVTQSPTHLIKTRGQQVTLRCSSQSGHNTVSWYQQALGQGPQFIFQYYREEENGRGNFPPRFSGLQFPNYSSELNVNALELDDSALYLCASSFQRGVHEQYFGPGTRLTVT.

This sequence joins TRBV6-6 and TRBJ2-1; D remains unclear. The CDR3 has 12 amino acids. The germline V gene has CDR1 MNHNY and CDR2 SVGAGI (reference sequence). Deletions cut 5 bases from V and 6 bases from J, with 8 bases between. CDR3 sequence: CASSQAPNEQFF. In DNA form, the CDR3 reads TGTGCCAGCAGTCAAGCGCCCAATGAGCAGTTCTTC.

The chain joins TRBV10-3 to TRBJ1-6; D may be TRBD1 (5 bases). CDR1 is ENHRY and CDR2 is SYGVKD in the germline V gene. The CDR3 runs to 14 residues. Trimming removed 10 bases at V and 7 bases at J, with 17 bases between. CDR3 DNA sequence: TGTGCCACCAGGGTTAGTGAGTCGAATTCACCCCTCCACTTT. Translation: CATRVSESNSPLHF.

V usage is TRBV7-9 and J usage is TRBJ2-7; 13 bases are shared with TRBD2. V shed 5 bases, J shed 0 bases, and the junction held 10 bases outside the gene matches. The CDR3 is 18 amino acids. The germline V gene encodes CDR1 SEHNR and CDR2 FQNEAQ (reference sequence). CDR3 amino acids: CASSPGLAGDKSSYEQYF. The CDR3 DNA follows: TGTGCCAGCAGCCCTGGACTAGCGGGGGACAAAAGCTCCTACGAGCAGTACTTC.

V usage is TRBV6-1 and J usage is TRBJ1-2; the match to TRBD1 covers 10 bases. The V and J ends lost 9 bases and 2 bases, in that order; junction bases with no gene match: 6. The germline V gene encodes CDR1 MNHNS and CDR2 SASEGT. This CDR3 region has 14 residues. This CDR3 reads CASRGQGLNYGYTF. The CDR3 nucleotides are TGTGCCAGTCGGGGACAGGGGCTGAACTATGGCTACACCTTC.

The chain is built from TRBV4-1 and TRBJ1-5, with D possibly TRBD1 on 5 matching bases. From germline, CDR1 is MGHRA and CDR2 YSYEKL. This CDR3 spans 16 amino acids. With 0 bases removed from V and 0 bases from J, the gap between germline ends came to 9 bases. The CDR3 reads CASSQEGGYSNQPQHF. CDR3 bases: TGCGCCAGCAGCCAAGAGGGGGGATATAGCAATCAGCCCCAGCATTTT.

Remarks on this clone: Other DNA sequences within the sample encode an identical CDR3. The chain carries TRBV5-1 and TRBJ1-5; maybe TRBD1 (6 bases). The CDR3 is 15 residues long. V was cut by 0 bases and J by 2 bases, with 9 bases left in between. Germline CDR1 SGHRS, CDR2 YFSETQ. For the CDR3, the DNA is TGCGCCAGCAGCTTGGAGGGGGGCCGCAATCAGCCCCAGCATTTT. It specifies CASSLEGGRNQPQHF.

Concerning this clone itself: This sample also contains other DNA sequences that code for the same CDR3. The gene calls are TRBV30 and TRBJ1-1, with D hard to call. Germline CDR1 GTSNPN, CDR2 SVGIG (reference sequence). The CDR3 has 12 residues. V lost 0 bases and J 2 bases, leaving 4 bases between the germline ends. The CDR3 loop is CAWSVRNTEAFF. Here the CDR3 DNA reads TGTGCCTGGAGTGTACGAAACACTGAAGCTTTCTTT.

The CDR3: CSVSPGDGYTF. The CDR3 coding sequence is TGCAGCGTGAGTCCAGGGGATGGCTACACCTTC. The chain joins TRBV29-1 to TRBJ1-2; a possible D gene is TRBD1 (6 bases). This CDR3 contains 11 residues. Germline lookup yields CDR1 SQVTM and CDR2 ANQGSEA. V was pared by 6 bases and J by 6 bases, with 11 bases between.

CDR3 in DNA: TGTGCCAGCTCGCACGCCGGGACAGGGGACAATGAGCAGTTCTTC. It encodes CASSHAGTGDNEQFF. The rearrangement uses TRBV18 and TRBJ2-1, with TRBD1 matching over 10 bases. The CDR3 consists of 15 residues. Per germline, CDR1 KGHSH and CDR2 LQKENI. The junction had 7 bases not matched to a gene; V was cut back by 6 bases and J by 5 bases.

The rearrangement joins TRBV5-8 to TRBJ1-2, with D hard to call. The CDR3 spans 14 residues. Looked up from germline, CDR1 is SGHTS and CDR2 is YDEGEE. V lost 2 bases to trimming and J lost 8 bases, with 16 bases between them. The DNA of the CDR3 is TGTGCCAGCAGCTTATACGTCCTAAACGGGGGCTACACCTTC. Translated: CASSLYVLNGGYTF.

This chain uses TRBV14 with TRBJ2-5, with D maybe TRBD1 (5 bases). This CDR3 has 14 amino acids. CDR1 SGHDN and CDR2 FVKESK come from the germline V gene. The V end was cut by 5 bases, the J end by 1 base, with 11 bases between. The chain's CDR3 is CASSRGNSQETQYF. CDR3 in DNA: TGTGCCAGCAGCAGGGGTAACAGCCAAGAGACCCAGTACTTC. Based on the CDR3 plus reference TRBV14 and TRBJ2-5, the full variable domain is EAGVTQFPSHSVIEKGQTVTLRCDPISGHDNLYWYRRVMGKEIKFLLHFVKESKQDESGMPNNRFLAERTGGTYSTLKVQPAELEDSGVYFCASSRGNSQETQYFGPGTRLLVL.

V is TRBV10-3 and J is TRBJ2-5, with a weak D call TRBD2 (6 bases). Trimming left V 8 bases short and J 2 bases short, with 15 bases between. This CDR3 has 14 amino acids. From germline, CDR1 is ENHRY and CDR2 SYGVKD. This chain's CDR3 is CAIHDGSSQETQYF. DNA for the CDR3: TGTGCCATCCACGACGGGAGTTCGCAAGAGACCCAGTACTTC.

This clone is a singleton in its sample. This sequence joins TRBV11-2 and TRBJ2-1; TRBD2 aligns across 8 bases. This CDR3 is built from 16 residues. The V gene's germline CDR1 is SGHAT and CDR2 FQNNGV. V lost 4 bases, J lost 6 bases, and 11 bases stayed unmatched. CDR3 sequence (DNA): TGTGCCAGCAGCTATACAGCGGGCGGGGGGCCCAATGAGCAGTTCTTC. Translation gives CASSYTAGGGPNEQFF.

V is TRBV27 and J is TRBJ2-7; D remains unclear. CDR3 length: 14 amino acids. V gave up 0 bases and J gave up 2 bases, with 8 bases separating them. CDR1 is MNHEY, CDR2 SMNVEV, per germline (reference sequence). The CDR3 DNA is TGTGCCAGCAGTTTATCGTACAGTCCCTACGAGCAGTACTTC. The encoded protein is CASSLSYSPYEQYF.

This clone showed up just once. Here the CDR3 DNA reads TGCGCCAGCAGCTTCGAGGGGGACACAGATACGCAGTATTTT. This encodes CASSFEGDTDTQYF. The chain is built from TRBV5-1 and TRBJ2-3, with TRBD1 as a possible D gene (6 bases). This CDR3 is 14 amino acids long. Germline values: CDR1 SGHRS, CDR2 YFSETQ. V lost 2 bases and J 2 bases, leaving 9 bases between the germline ends.

This clone occurred once. This chain uses TRBV4-1 with TRBJ1-2; D remains unclear. Germline lookup yields CDR1 MGHRA and CDR2 YSYEKL. The CDR3 has 17 amino acids. Trimming took off 2 bases at V and 8 bases at J, with 24 bases between the two ends. The CDR3 protein is CASSQPGTTEIIGGYTF. In DNA form, the CDR3 reads TGCGCCAGCAGCCAACCAGGAACGACGGAAATCATAGGGGGCTACACCTTC.

The DNA for the CDR3 is TGTGCCAGCAGTCGGGAGGGGAGGCGGGGAGAGACCCAGTACTTC. Its protein product is CASSREGRRGETQYF. The chain uses TRBV6-5 and TRBJ2-5; 8 bases are a match to TRBD2. The CDR3 has 15 amino acids. Per germline, CDR1 MNHEY and CDR2 SVGAGI. V lost 5 bases, J lost 4 bases, and 9 bases stayed unmatched.

A remark on this clone: This specimen includes other DNA sequences encoding the same CDR3. J is TRBJ1-3 and V is TRBV5-1; D unclear. V was clipped by 4 bases and J by 0 bases, with 5 bases between them. CDR1 and CDR2 (germline): SGHRS, YFSETQ. CDR3 size: 13 residues. The CDR3 loop reads CASSRDSGNTIYF. Written as DNA, the CDR3 is TGCGCCAGCAGCAGGGACTCTGGAAACACCATATATTTT.

The chain employs TRBV5-1 and TRBJ1-1; 10 bases align to TRBD1. CDR1 SGHRS and CDR2 YFSETQ come from the germline V gene. The V segment lost 4 bases and the J segment 6 bases; nucleotides outside the gene matches: 9. The CDR3 consists of 15 residues. CDR3 sequence reads: CASSPRDRGRSEAFF. DNA of the CDR3: TGCGCCAGCAGCCCCCGGGACAGGGGACGGTCTGAAGCTTTCTTT.